The 27 T cell receptor beta chains listed next were all sequenced from one sample in a study of post-analysis software for immune sequencing data. General observations from the study: TRBV5-6, TRBV5-1 and TRBV20-1 were among 4 or 5 TRBV segments more frequent in patients than controls.

Their antigens remain unidentified. Unique molecular identifiers tagged the TCR beta cDNA libraries. Each CDR3 protein is one row after TCRdb ran MiXCR on the PCR reads. The sample has roughly 180,000 distinct CDR3 sequences, about 29% seen once. Sequencing used blood. The receptors derive from a girl between 10 and 17 years old with multiple sclerosis.

V usage is TRBV7-9 and J usage is TRBJ2-2; D call uncertain. Germline lookup yields CDR1 SEHNR and CDR2 FQNEAQ (reference sequence). CDR3 size: 14 residues. Trimming took off 2 bases at V and 9 bases at J, with 13 bases between the two ends. CDR3 residues: CASSLRDVSRELFF. CDR3 coding DNA: TGTGCCAGCAGCTTAAGGGATGTGAGTCGGGAGCTGTTTTTT.

The chain links TRBV7-2 to TRBJ2-7; D is unresolved. TRBJ2-5 explains the end of the DNA better; the J call may be wrong. Germline lookup yields CDR1 SGHTA and CDR2 FQGNSA. This CDR3 comprises 13 residues. CDR3 sequence (DNA): TGTGCCAGCAGCTTAGAGCAAGGGCGGACCCAGTACTTC. Translating gives CASSLEQGRTQYF.

The chain joins TRBV6-6 to TRBJ1-2; perhaps TRBD1 as D (5 bases). This CDR3 contains 13 residues. With 4 bases removed from V and 5 bases from J, the gap between germline ends came to 11 bases. CDR1 MNHNY and CDR2 SVGAGI come from the germline V gene (reference sequence). CDR3 sequence: CASSSRVPYGYTF. DNA for the CDR3: TGTGCCAGCAGTTCCAGGGTCCCGTATGGCTACACCTTC.

The gene calls are TRBV10-3 and TRBJ1-1, with 7 bases that match TRBD1. V gave up 5 bases and J gave up 2 bases; unmatched junction bases: 5. CDR1 and CDR2 (germline): ENHRY, SYGVKD. The CDR3 spans 14 residues. CDR3 region: CAISPGQPNTEAFF. As DNA, the CDR3 is TGTGCCATCAGTCCGGGACAGCCTAACACTGAAGCTTTCTTT.

The table lists this clonotype with many counts. The gene calls are TRBV15 and TRBJ2-3; 8 bases match TRBD2. CDR1 LNHNV and CDR2 YYDKDF come from the germline V gene (reference sequence). With 1 base clipped from V and 5 bases from J, the junction kept 2 bases outside the gene matches. The CDR3 runs 14 residues. CDR3 coding DNA: TGTGCCACCAGCAGAGCTACTAGCGGAGATACGCAGTATTTT. Translation gives CATSRATSGDTQYF.

A remark on this clonotype: A read error may be the cause here, since a much bigger clone is one base away. The chain carries TRBV10-1 and TRBJ2-5; 13 bases fit TRBD2. The end of the DNA fits TRBJ2-7 better, so the J call may be wrong. This CDR3 has 17 residues. Germline CDR1 and CDR2: WNHNN and SYGVQD (reference sequence). The chain's CDR3 is CASSALPGTSGTCEQYF. CDR3 bases: TGCGCCAGCAGTGCCCTTCCTGGGACTAGCGGGACTTGCGAGCAGTACTTC.

This clonotype was detected only a few times. Compared with germline, one end of the junction differs, possibly owing to a read error. The J gene is TRBJ2-4, the V gene TRBV6-5; 7 positions match TRBD2. The CDR3 spans 14 residues. Per the germline V gene, CDR1 is MNHEY and CDR2 is SVGAGI. CDR3 sequence reads: CASRGGETKNIRYF. The CDR3 DNA sequence: TGTGCCAGCAGGGGAGGGGAGACCAAAAACATTCGGTACTTC.

This chain links TRBV29-1 with TRBJ1-5; TRBD1 might be the D (5 bases). Per the germline V gene, CDR1 is SQVTM and CDR2 is ANQGSEA. This CDR3 spans 13 amino acids. Trimming left V 2 bases short and J 4 bases short, with 9 bases between. The CDR3 here is CSVELDRNQPQHF. Written as DNA, the CDR3 is TGCAGCGTTGAACTAGACAGAAATCAGCCCCAGCATTTT.

J is TRBJ1-4 and V is TRBV12-3 or TRBV12-4; no clear D gene. V lost 9 bases and J lost 3, with 11 bases in between. The CDR3 consists of 13 residues. The CDR3, as DNA: TGTGCCAGTACGTACGACCCTAATGAAAAACTGTTTTTT. Its translation: CASTYDPNEKLFF.

This clonotype was recorded a few times. A much larger clone sits a single nucleotide away, making a read error possible. The chain joins TRBV29-1 to TRBJ2-7; unclear D gene. Germline V lookup: CDR1 SQVTM, CDR2 ANQGSEA. The CDR3 contains 10 residues. Deletions cut 2 bases from V and 9 bases from J, with 8 bases between. CDR3 nucleotide sequence: TGCAGCGTTGAATGGGGTGGGCAGTACTTC. As protein: CSVEWGGQYF.

This clonotype showed up just once. The rearrangement links TRBV20-1 to TRBJ2-3, with D uncertain. The germline V and J ends were trimmed by 6 bases and 5 bases, with 15 bases remaining between them. Germline loops: CDR1 DFQATT, CDR2 SNEGSKA (reference sequence). The CDR3 is made up of 13 amino acids. The CDR3: CSALGPEIDTQYF. In nucleotides, the CDR3 is TGCAGTGCCCTTGGACCTGAGATAGATACGCAGTATTTT.

For this clonotype: Being one base from a much bigger clone, this may be a read error. The V call is TRBV20-1, the J call TRBJ1-2; TRBD1 matches 11 bases. CDR1 and CDR2 from the germline V gene are DFQATT and SNEGSKA (reference sequence). The CDR3 spans 15 residues. The DNA for the CDR3 is TGCAGTGCTAGCGGACAGGGGGCGAACAGCTATGGCAACACCTTC. Protein sequence: CSASGQGANSYGNTF.

This clonotype was counted ten times or more. This chain joins TRBV4-1 and TRBJ2-1; 11 bases map to TRBD2. The germline V gene encodes CDR1 MGHRA and CDR2 YSYEKL. V lost 7 bases to trimming and J lost 9 bases; unmatched junction nucleotides: 11. The CDR3 has 15 amino acids. The CDR3 loop is CASTSLSLAGGEQFF. Here the CDR3 DNA reads TGCGCCAGCACCTCACTCTCCCTAGCGGGAGGTGAGCAGTTCTTC.

This clonotype occurred many times. This chain uses TRBV4-1 with TRBJ1-5, with D maybe TRBD1 (6 bases). CDR3 length: 15 residues. V was trimmed by 4 bases and J by 4 bases, leaving 14 bases between them. Germline CDR1 is MGHRA and CDR2 is YSYEKL. As DNA, the CDR3 is TGCGCCAGCAGCCCCACCTGGGACATAAATCAGCCCCAGCATTTT. Translating it yields CASSPTWDINQPQHF.

The chain combines TRBV12-3 or TRBV12-4 with TRBJ1-2, with D possibly matching TRBD1 (6 bases). The V end lost 5 bases, the J end lost 6 bases, and 13 bases lay between the germline ends. The CDR3 consists of 13 residues. The CDR3, as DNA: TGTGCCAGCAGTCGTACAGGGTGTGATGGCTACACCTTC. Translated, it gives CASSRTGCDGYTF.

In this sample, this clonotype turned up many times. This chain links TRBV6-4 with TRBJ2-5; D is ambiguous. Germline values: CDR1 MRHNA, CDR2 SNTAGT. The CDR3 runs 11 residues. The DNA of the CDR3 is TGTGGGACCCGTGTCGGAGAGACCCAGTACTTC. Translation gives CGTRVGETQYF.

This clonotype turned up a few times. This chain uses TRBV3-1 with TRBJ2-1; the match to TRBD2 covers 10 bases. V lost 8 bases and J lost 9; bases outside the gene matches: 7. The CDR3 totals 13 residues. Germline CDR1 is LGHDT and CDR2 is YNNKEL (reference sequence). The CDR3 spells CASDLAGVSEQFF. CDR3 nucleotide sequence: TGTGCCAGCGACCTAGCGGGAGTGAGTGAGCAGTTCTTC.

This clonotype was detected ten times or more. This chain connects TRBV29-1 to TRBJ2-1; 11 bases map to TRBD2. The germline gives CDR1 SQVTM, CDR2 ANQGSEA. The CDR3 runs 12 residues. The CDR3 bases are TGCACCGGGACTAGCGGTTTCAATGAGCAGTTCTTC. Protein sequence: CTGTSGFNEQFF.

This clonotype was recorded at least ten times. Here the CDR3 DNA reads TGCAGCGTTGAAGATTCTGGCGGCGGCTACAATGAGCAGTTCTTC. Translated, it gives CSVEDSGGGYNEQFF. The rearrangement links TRBV29-1 to TRBJ2-1; D is uncertain. Germline CDR1 is SQVTM and CDR2 is ANQGSEA. Trimming took 0 bases from V and 3 from J, leaving 12 bases between them. The length of the CDR3 is 15 residues.

This clonotype was counted ten times or more. The chain joins TRBV7-7 to TRBJ2-1; no definite D call. Germline-derived CDR1 and CDR2 are SSHAT and FNYEAQ (reference sequence). The germline V and J ends were trimmed by 5 bases and 9 bases, with 14 bases remaining between them. CDR3 length: 13 amino acids. Here the CDR3 DNA reads TGTGCCAGCAGCGCTAGGGCGGACGGTGAGCAGTTCTTC. The encoded protein is CASSARADGEQFF.

This clonotype was counted ten times or more. This chain links TRBV12-3 or TRBV12-4 with TRBJ2-3; D perhaps matches TRBD2 (6 bases). CDR3 size: 16 residues. With 4 bases removed from V and 4 bases from J, the gap between germline ends came to 18 bases. The CDR3 reads CASSSRLRETSDTQYF. CDR3 nucleotides: TGTGCCAGCAGTTCCCGACTCCGGGAGACCTCAGATACGCAGTATTTT.

This chain links TRBV2 with TRBJ2-1; weak D call: TRBD1 (6 bases). The DNA matches TRBJ2-7 better at its end, which makes the J call doubtful. The germline V gene encodes CDR1 SNHLY and CDR2 FYNNEI. This CDR3 comprises 11 residues. CDR3 in DNA: TGTGCCAGCAGGACAGGTATCGAGCAGTACTTC. Its protein product is CASRTGIEQYF.

The rearrangement links TRBV9 to TRBJ2-3, with 9 bases that match TRBD2. CDR1 is SGDLS, CDR2 YYNGEE, per germline. V lost 2 bases and J lost 8; bases outside the gene matches: 9. The CDR3 has 15 amino acids. CDR3 in DNA: TGTGCCAGCAGCGTTCGACTAGCGGCTGGGGGTACGCAGTATTTT. It is translated as CASSVRLAAGGTQYF.

Of note for this clonotype: It may be a read error: a sequence one base away is much more abundant. The chain combines TRBV10-3 with TRBJ2-7; weak D call: TRBD2 (5 bases). Germline CDR1 reads ENHRY; CDR2 reads SYGVKD. The CDR3 is made up of 14 amino acids. The germline V and J ends were trimmed by 2 bases and 7 bases, with 15 bases remaining between them. The CDR3 region has the DNA TGTGCCATCAGTGAGAATTATCGGGAAAATGAGCAGTACTTC. Translation: CAISENYRENEQYF.

This clonotype was seen a few times. V usage is TRBV7-8 and J usage is TRBJ1-1; no reliable D call. This CDR3 has 14 residues. Germline CDR1 and CDR2: SGHVS and FQNEAQ. V was clipped by 3 bases and J by 5 bases, with 13 bases between them. This CDR3 is CASSFQFSGTEAFF. CDR3 DNA sequence: TGTGCCAGCAGCTTCCAATTCTCGGGGACTGAAGCTTTCTTT.

The sample holds a few counts of this clonotype. This sequence joins TRBV7-2 and TRBJ1-2; perhaps TRBD1 as D (6 bases). V lost 1 base to trimming and J lost 8 bases, with 17 bases between them. The germline CDR1 and CDR2 sequences are SGHTA and FQGNSA. CDR3 size: 15 residues. The CDR3 nucleotides read TGTGCCAGCAGCTTAGACCGACAGGTCCTGGAGGGCTACACCTTC. The encoded protein is CASSLDRQVLEGYTF.

Notes on this clonotype: The junction shows a germline mismatch at one end, possibly a read error. J is TRBJ2-3 and V is TRBV5-1; TRBD1 is a possible D gene (5 bases). Germline loops: CDR1 SGHRS, CDR2 YFSETQ. The CDR3 is 15 residues long. The CDR3 spells CASSLGQISTDAQYF. CDR3 nucleotides: TGCGCCAGCAGCTTGGGACAGATCTCCACAGATGCGCAGTATTTT.